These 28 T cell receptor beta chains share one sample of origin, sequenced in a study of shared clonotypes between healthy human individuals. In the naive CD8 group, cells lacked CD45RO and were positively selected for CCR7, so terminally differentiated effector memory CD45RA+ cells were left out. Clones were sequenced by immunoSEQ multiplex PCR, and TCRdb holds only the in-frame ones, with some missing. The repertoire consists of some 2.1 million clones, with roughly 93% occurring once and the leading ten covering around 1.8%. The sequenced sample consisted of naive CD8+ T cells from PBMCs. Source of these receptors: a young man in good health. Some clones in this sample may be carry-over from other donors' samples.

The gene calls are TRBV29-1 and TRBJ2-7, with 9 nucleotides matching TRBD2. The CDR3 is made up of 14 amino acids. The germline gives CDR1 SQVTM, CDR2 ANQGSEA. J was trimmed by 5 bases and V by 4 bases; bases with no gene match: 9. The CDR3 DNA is TGCAGCGTTGCCAGCGGGAGGCTTCTCGACGAGCAGTACTTC. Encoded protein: CSVASGRLLDEQYF.

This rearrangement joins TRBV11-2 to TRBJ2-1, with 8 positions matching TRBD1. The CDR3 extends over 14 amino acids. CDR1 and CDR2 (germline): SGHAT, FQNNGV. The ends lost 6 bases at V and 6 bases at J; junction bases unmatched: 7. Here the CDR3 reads CASSALGTGNEQFF. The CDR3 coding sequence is TGTGCCAGCAGTGCTTTGGGGACAGGCAATGAGCAGTTCTTC.

CDR3 amino acids: CASSQLLGSTNEKLFF. The CDR3 bases are TGCGCCAGCAGCCAATTGTTGGGGTCAACTAATGAAAAACTGTTTTTT. This chain links TRBV4-1 with TRBJ1-4, with D uncertain. Germline values: CDR1 MGHRA, CDR2 YSYEKL. This CDR3 comprises 16 residues. V lost 2 bases and J 0 bases, leaving 10 bases between the germline ends.

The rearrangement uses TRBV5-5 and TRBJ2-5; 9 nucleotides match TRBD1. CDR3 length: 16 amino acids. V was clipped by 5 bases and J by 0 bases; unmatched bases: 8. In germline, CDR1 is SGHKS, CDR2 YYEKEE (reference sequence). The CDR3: CASSPDRGWDQETQYF. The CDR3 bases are TGTGCCAGCAGTCCTGACAGGGGGTGGGACCAAGAGACCCAGTACTTC.

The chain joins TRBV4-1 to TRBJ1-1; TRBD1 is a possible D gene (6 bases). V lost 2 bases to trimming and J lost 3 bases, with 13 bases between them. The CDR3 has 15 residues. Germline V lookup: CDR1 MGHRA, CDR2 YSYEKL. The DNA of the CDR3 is TGCGCCAGCAGCCAATACAGGGCTAGGGACACTGAAGCTTTCTTT. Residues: CASSQYRARDTEAFF.

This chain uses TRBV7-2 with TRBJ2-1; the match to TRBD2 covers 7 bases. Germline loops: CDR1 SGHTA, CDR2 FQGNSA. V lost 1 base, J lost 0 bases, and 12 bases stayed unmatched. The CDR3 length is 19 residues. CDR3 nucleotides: TGTGCCAGCAGCTTAGATTTCGGGTTCCGGGGGGTCTCCTACAATGAGCAGTTCTTC. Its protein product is CASSLDFGFRGVSYNEQFF. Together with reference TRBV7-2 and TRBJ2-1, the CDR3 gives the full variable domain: GAGVSQSPSNKVTEKGKDVELRCDPISGHTALYWYRQSLGQGLEFLIYFQGNSAPDKSGLPSDRFSAERTGGSVSTLTIQRTQQEDSAVYLCASSLDFGFRGVSYNEQFFGPGTRLTVL.

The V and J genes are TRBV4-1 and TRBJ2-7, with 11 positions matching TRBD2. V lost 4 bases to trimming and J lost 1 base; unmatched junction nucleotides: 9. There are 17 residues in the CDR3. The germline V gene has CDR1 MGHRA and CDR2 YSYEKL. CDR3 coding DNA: TGCGCCAGCAGCCCTCTGACTAGCGGGAAATCGTCCTACGAGCAGTACTTC. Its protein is CASSPLTSGKSSYEQYF.

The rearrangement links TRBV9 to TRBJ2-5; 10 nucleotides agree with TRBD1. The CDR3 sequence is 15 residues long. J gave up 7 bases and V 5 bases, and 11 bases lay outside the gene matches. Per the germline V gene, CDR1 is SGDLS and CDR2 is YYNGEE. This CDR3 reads CASSGPGQGTGTQYF. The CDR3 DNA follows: TGTGCCAGCAGTGGACCGGGACAGGGGACCGGGACCCAGTACTTC.

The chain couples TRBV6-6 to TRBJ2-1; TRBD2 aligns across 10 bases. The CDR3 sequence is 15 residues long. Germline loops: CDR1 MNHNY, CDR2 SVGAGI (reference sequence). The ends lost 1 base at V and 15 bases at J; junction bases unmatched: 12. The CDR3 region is CASSYLTSGQPTMFF. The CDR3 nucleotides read TGTGCCAGCAGTTACTTGACTAGCGGGCAACCTACAATGTTCTTC.

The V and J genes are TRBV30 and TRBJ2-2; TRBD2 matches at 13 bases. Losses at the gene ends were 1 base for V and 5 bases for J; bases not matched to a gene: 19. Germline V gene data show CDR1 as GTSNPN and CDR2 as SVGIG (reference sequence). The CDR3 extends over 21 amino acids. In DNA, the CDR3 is TGTGCCTGGAGTGAACGACTAGCGGGAGGATATCCTCTGGGATGGACCGGGGAGCTGTTTTTT. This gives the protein CAWSERLAGGYPLGWTGELFF.

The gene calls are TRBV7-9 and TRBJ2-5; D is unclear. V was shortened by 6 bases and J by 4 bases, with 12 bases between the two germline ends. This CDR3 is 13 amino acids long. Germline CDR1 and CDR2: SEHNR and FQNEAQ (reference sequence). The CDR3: CASRKDGLETQYF. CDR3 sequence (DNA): TGTGCCAGCAGAAAGGACGGGCTAGAGACCCAGTACTTC. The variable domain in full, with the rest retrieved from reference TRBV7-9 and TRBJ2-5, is DTGVSQNPRHKITKRGQNVTFRCDPISEHNRLYWYRQTLGQGPEFLTYFQNEAQLEKSRLLSDRFSAERPKGSFSTLEIQRTEQGDSAMYLCASRKDGLETQYFGPGTRLLVL.

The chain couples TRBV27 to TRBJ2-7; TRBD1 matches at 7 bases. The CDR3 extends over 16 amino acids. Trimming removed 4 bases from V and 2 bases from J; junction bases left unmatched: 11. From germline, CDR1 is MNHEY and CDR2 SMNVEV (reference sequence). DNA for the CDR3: TGTGCCAGCAGTTATTCTTCGGGACAGCGGACCTACGAGCAGTACTTC. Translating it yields CASSYSSGQRTYEQYF.

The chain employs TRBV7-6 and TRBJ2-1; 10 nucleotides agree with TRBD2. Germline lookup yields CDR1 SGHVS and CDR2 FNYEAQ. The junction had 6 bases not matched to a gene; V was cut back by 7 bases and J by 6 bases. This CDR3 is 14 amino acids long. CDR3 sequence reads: CASTPAGGPNEQFF. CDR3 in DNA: TGTGCCAGCACCCCAGCGGGAGGGCCCAATGAGCAGTTCTTC.

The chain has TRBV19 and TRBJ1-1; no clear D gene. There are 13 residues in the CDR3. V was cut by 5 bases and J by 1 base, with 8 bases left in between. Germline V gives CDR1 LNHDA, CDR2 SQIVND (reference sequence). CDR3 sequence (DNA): TGTGCCAGTAGTGCCAACGAGAACACTGAAGCTTTCTTT. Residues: CASSANENTEAFF.

CDR3 in amino acids: CSVEQWDGTYEQYF. The CDR3 region has the DNA TGCAGCGTTGAGCAATGGGACGGTACCTACGAGCAGTACTTC. The V and J genes are TRBV29-1 and TRBJ2-7; tentatively, D is TRBD1 or TRBD2 (5 bases each). The CDR3 runs to 14 residues. With 3 bases removed from V and 2 bases from J, the gap between germline ends came to 14 bases. Per germline, CDR1 SQVTM and CDR2 ANQGSEA.

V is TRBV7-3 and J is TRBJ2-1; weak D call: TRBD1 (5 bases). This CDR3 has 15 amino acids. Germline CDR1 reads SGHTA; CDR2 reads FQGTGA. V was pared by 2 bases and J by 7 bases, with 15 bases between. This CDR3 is CASSLSGISGNEQFF. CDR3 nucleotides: TGTGCCAGCAGCTTATCAGGGATTTCGGGTAATGAGCAGTTCTTC.

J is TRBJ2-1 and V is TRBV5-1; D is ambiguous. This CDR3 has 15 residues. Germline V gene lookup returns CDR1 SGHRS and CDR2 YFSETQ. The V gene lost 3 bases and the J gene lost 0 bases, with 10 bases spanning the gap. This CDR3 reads CASSSAISSYNEQFF. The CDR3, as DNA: TGCGCCAGCAGCTCAGCTATAAGCTCCTACAATGAGCAGTTCTTC.

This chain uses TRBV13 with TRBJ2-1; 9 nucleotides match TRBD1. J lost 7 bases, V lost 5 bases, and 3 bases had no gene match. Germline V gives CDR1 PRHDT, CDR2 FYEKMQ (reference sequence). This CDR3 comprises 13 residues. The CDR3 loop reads CASSIGTGNEQFF. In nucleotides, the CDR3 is TGTGCCAGCAGCATCGGGACAGGGAATGAGCAGTTCTTC.

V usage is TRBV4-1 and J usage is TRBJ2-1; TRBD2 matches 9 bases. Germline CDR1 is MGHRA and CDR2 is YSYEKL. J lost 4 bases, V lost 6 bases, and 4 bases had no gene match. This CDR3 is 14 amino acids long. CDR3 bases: TGCGCCAGCAGGACGCGGGAGGGTTACAATGAGCAGTTCTTC. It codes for CASRTREGYNEQFF.

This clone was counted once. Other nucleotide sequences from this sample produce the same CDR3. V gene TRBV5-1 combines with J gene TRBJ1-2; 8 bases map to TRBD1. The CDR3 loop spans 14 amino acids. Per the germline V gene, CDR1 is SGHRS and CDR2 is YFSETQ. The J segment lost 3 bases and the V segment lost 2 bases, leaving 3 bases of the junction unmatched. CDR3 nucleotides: TGCGCCAGCAGCTTTACAGGGGGGGACTATGGCTACACCTTC. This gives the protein CASSFTGGDYGYTF.

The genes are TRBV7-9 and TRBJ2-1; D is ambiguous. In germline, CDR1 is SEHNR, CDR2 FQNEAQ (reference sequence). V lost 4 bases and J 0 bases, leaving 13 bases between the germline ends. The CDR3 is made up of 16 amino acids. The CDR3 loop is CASSSPRRSSYNEQFF. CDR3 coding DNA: TGTGCCAGCAGCTCACCGCGACGGAGCTCCTACAATGAGCAGTTCTTC. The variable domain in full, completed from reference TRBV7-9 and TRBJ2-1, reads DTGVSQNPRHKITKRGQNVTFRCDPISEHNRLYWYRQTLGQGPEFLTYFQNEAQLEKSRLLSDRFSAERPKGSFSTLEIQRTEQGDSAMYLCASSSPRRSSYNEQFFGPGTRLTVL.

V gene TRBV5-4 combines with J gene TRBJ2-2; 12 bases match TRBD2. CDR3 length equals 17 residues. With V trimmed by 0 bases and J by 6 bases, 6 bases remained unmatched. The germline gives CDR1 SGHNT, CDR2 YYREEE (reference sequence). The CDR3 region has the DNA TGTGCCAGCAGCTTGGCAACGACTAGCGGGAGCCCCGGGGAGCTGTTTTTT. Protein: CASSLATTSGSPGELFF.

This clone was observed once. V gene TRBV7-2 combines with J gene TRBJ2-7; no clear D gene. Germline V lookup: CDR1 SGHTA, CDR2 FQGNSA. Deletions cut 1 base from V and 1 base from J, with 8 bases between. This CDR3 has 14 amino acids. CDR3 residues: CASSLVAASYEQYF. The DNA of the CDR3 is TGTGCCAGCAGCTTAGTTGCAGCGTCCTACGAGCAGTACTTC.

The CDR3 sequence: CASSPPPGLAAYEQYF. The CDR3 DNA follows: TGTGCCAGCTCACCTCCGCCGGGACTAGCGGCATACGAGCAGTACTTC. The gene calls are TRBV18 and TRBJ2-7, with TRBD2 matching over 11 bases. Germline-derived CDR1 and CDR2 are KGHSH and LQKENI. V lost 3 bases to trimming and J lost 4 bases; unmatched junction nucleotides: 8. The CDR3 length is 16 residues. The full variable domain, completed using reference TRBV18 and TRBJ2-7, is NAGVMQNPRHLVRRRGQEARLRCSPMKGHSHVYWYRQLPEEGLKFMVYLQKENIIDESGMPKERFSAEFPKEGPSILRIQQVVRGDSAAYFCASSPPPGLAAYEQYFGPGTRLTVT.

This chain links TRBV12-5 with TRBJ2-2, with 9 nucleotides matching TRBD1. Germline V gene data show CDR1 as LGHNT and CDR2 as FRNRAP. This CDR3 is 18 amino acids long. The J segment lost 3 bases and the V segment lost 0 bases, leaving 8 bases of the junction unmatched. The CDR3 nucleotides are TGTGCTAGTGGTTTGGTATCCCCGACAGGGGGGCACACCGGGGAGCTGTTTTTT. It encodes CASGLVSPTGGHTGELFF.

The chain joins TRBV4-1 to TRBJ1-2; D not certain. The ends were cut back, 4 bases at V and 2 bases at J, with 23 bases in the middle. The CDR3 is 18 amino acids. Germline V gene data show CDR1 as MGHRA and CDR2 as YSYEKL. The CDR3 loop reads CASSPSPGRLGQNYGYTF. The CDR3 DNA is TGCGCCAGCAGCCCGTCCCCGGGGAGGTTAGGCCAAAACTATGGCTACACCTTC.

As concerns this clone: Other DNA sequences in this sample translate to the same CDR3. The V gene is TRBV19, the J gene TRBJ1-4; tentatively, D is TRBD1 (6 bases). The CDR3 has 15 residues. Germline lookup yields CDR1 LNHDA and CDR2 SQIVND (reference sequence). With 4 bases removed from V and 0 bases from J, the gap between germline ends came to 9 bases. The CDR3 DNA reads TGTGCCAGTAGTACTCGGACAGCAACTAATGAAAAACTGTTTTTT. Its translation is CASSTRTATNEKLFF.

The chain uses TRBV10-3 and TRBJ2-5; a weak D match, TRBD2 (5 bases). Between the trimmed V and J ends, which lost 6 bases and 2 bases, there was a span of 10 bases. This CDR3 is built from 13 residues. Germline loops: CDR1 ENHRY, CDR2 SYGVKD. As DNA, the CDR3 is TGTGCCATCAGGGACCGGGGTCAAGAGACCCAGTACTTC. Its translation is CAIRDRGQETQYF.